This T cell receptor (beta chain) is drawn from a study of molecular identifiers for immune sequencing clone quantification. Study outcomes and limitations: The study found clones above 20 RNA copies held over 98% of effector molecules and under 1% in naive cells.

When naive CD8 T cells were sorted, they were gated as CD8+CD4-CCR7+CD45RA+. About this clonotype: Its antigen is not known.

Libraries of bulk TCR were made by previously described methods (with listed TCR primers). Each CDR3 protein is one row after TCRdb ran MiXCR on the PCR reads. This table holds about 640,000 distinct CDR3 sequences, nearly 20% found once. The length of the CDR3 is 14 residues. CDR1 is SEHNR and CDR2 is FQNEAQ in the germline V gene (reference sequence). The J segment lost 2 bases and the V segment lost 5 bases, leaving 6 bases of the junction unmatched. The receptor comes from a human donor in good health. Some libraries in this study had Jurkat cell RNA spiked in. Sequencing input: naive CD8+ T cells from blood, with Jurkat cell RNA spiked in. Regarding subset: FACS-sorted CD8+CD4-CCR7+CD45RA+ naive T cells. The chain joins TRBV7-9 to TRBJ2-7, with 7 nucleotides matching TRBD1. The CDR3: CASSESTGTYEQYF. CDR3 coding DNA: TGTGCCAGCAGCGAATCGACAGGGACCTACGAGCAGTACTTC.